This T cell receptor beta chain was recovered during a study of Ad26.COV2.S vaccination and SARS-CoV-2 variants. Across the study: Ad26.COV2.S was injected intramuscularly once or twice, 56 days apart.

Stated treatment: around 19 received Ad26.COV2.S at low or high dose, single or two shots; roughly five received placebo; per-sample allocation not given. Day 63 after the first injection of vaccine or placebo was the sampling time. This adult donor, from Boston, was 18-55 years old. Participants' vaccine, an Ad26 vector, delivered Wuhan-strain SARS-CoV-2 spike. Germline loops: CDR1 SGHKS, CDR2 YYEKEE (reference sequence). With 4 bases clipped from V and 5 bases from J, the junction kept 2 bases outside the gene matches. The CDR3 length is 13 residues. Clones were read by immunoSEQ multiplex PCR, and TCRdb kept only the in-frame ones, dropping some. The table has some 340,000 clones, about 85% seen once.

The chain is built from TRBV5-5 and TRBJ2-2; 7 bases line up with TRBD1. The source of this sequence is a person between 18 and 59 years old who received the Ad26.COV2.S COVID-19 vaccine or a placebo. This material consisted of peripheral blood, taken in a trial of Ad26.COV2.S vaccine versus placebo. The CDR3 is CASSIRGTGELFF. CDR3 in DNA: TGTGCCAGCAGCATCAGGGGGACCGGGGAGCTGTTTTTT.